A selection of T cell receptor beta chains follows, all from one sample in a study of blood T cell repertoires in COVID-19. Sequencing was performed with immunoSEQ multiplex PCR; in TCRdb, only in-frame clones are kept and a portion is missing. The sample carries 150,000 to 250,000 clones, about 80% recorded once. Material: PBMCs or T cells enriched from blood (not recorded which). The receptors originated from a man aged 35 to 55 who had recovered from COVID-19. Each CDR3 is given without its conserved first and last residue.

V gene: TRBV6-4
J gene: TRBJ2-1
CDR3 protein: ASSEDAGGGNEQF

V gene: TRBV27
J gene: TRBJ2-1
CDR3 protein: ASSLLGLAGGPTYNEQF

V gene: TRBV4-3
J gene: TRBJ2-2
CDR3 protein: ASSSTGGELF

V gene: TRBV5-1
J gene: TRBJ1-1
CDR3 protein: ASSLAPPNTEAF

V gene: TRBV3-1/TRBV3-2
J gene: TRBJ1-6
CDR3 protein: ASSQGQAINSPLH

V gene: TRBV5-4
J gene: TRBJ1-2
CDR3 protein: ASSLEGLGGGYT

V gene: TRBV4-1
J gene: TRBJ2-7
CDR3 protein: ASSSAGGIYEQY

V gene: TRBV5-1
J gene: TRBJ1-1
CDR3 protein: ASSLSGASNTEAF

V gene: TRBV9
J gene: TRBJ2-5
CDR3 protein: ASSAGARDETQY

V gene: TRBV11-2
J gene: TRBJ1-2
CDR3 protein: ASSRTSYGYT

V gene: TRBV6-5
J gene: TRBJ2-1
CDR3 protein: ASSSGLAGGPQF

V gene: TRBV4-1
J gene: TRBJ2-2
CDR3 protein: ASSLAGTGTLNGELF

V gene: TRBV19
J gene: TRBJ1-1
CDR3 protein: ASSWYPGEGTEAF

V gene: TRBV5-1
J gene: TRBJ1-2
CDR3 protein: ASSSGHDYGYT

V gene: TRBV7-8
J gene: TRBJ1-5
CDR3 protein: ASRLGTENQPQH